This TCR beta chain was obtained from a study of T cell responses to AZD1222 COVID-19 vaccine. Study details: Second doses that came at about 4 or about 12 weeks were put together.

Sequencing was performed with immunoSEQ multiplex PCR; in TCRdb, only in-frame clones are kept and a portion is missing. The sample has around 100,000 clones; roughly 84% are singletons. General observations from the study: Unmutated variant regions reportedly attract nearly half of all spike-specific TCRs. Every sample of the repertoires postdated the peak T cell response.

Comment on this clone: As yet, its antigen is unknown.

This CDR3 contains 14 residues. Germline assignment: CDR1 LNHDA and CDR2 SQIVND (reference sequence). Trimming cost V 2 bases and J 1 base, with 9 bases left between them. The V and J genes are TRBV19 and TRBJ2-7; TRBD1 is a possible D gene (6 bases). The sequenced sample was peripheral blood, obtained on day 0 of AZD1222 vaccination. The clonotype was recovered from an adult in good health. The CDR3 DNA sequence: TGTGCCAGTAGTATAAGACAGGAGTCCTACGAGCAGTACTTC. It codes for CASSIRQESYEQYF.